These T cell receptor beta chains were read from a single sample in a study of shared clonotypes between healthy human individuals. Profiled with immunoSEQ multiplex PCR; TCRdb holds only in-frame clones, not every one. The sample consists of hundreds of thousands of clones, approximately 79% of them appearing once. The sample comprised memory CD4+ T cells sorted from blood. The source of these receptors is a woman aged 25 to 39 in good health. CDR3s include the opening cysteine and the closing phenylalanine or tryptophan. D genes are given only for firm matches. Only some rows state a clone size, as once, few, many or a class for expanded clones.

CDR3 length,D gene,V gene,clone size,J gene,CDR3 DNA,CDR3 protein
15,TRBD2,TRBV4-1,NA,TRBJ2-7,TGCGCCAGCAGCCAAGCCGGGACTAGGAGAAACGAGCAGTACTTC,CASSQAGTRRNEQYF
19,NA,TRBV5-4,NA,TRBJ2-3,TGTGCCAGCAGCTTGGGGGGAAGTATCGACCGAGCTAGCACAGATACGCAGTATTTT,CASSLGGSIDRASTDTQYF
12,NA,TRBV19,NA,TRBJ2-1,TGTGCCAGTAGCCCCCGTGAGGGTGAGCAGTTCTTC,CASSPREGEQFF
12,NA,TRBV7-2,NA,TRBJ2-3,TGTGCCAGCAGCTTATCCGTTAGCGTGAAGTATTTT,CASSLSVSVKYF
16,NA,TRBV15,NA,TRBJ2-3,TGTGCCACCAGCAGAGATAGGCAGGGTAGCACAGATACGCAGTATTTT,CATSRDRQGSTDTQYF
16,TRBD1,TRBV28,NA,TRBJ2-7,TGTGCCAGCAGTTTGGGCCGTTGGGACAGAATATACGAGCAGTACTTC,CASSLGRWDRIYEQYF
14,NA,TRBV6-5,NA,TRBJ1-4,TGTGCCAGCAGTTACTCGCAGGGCGATGAAAAACTGTTTTTT,CASSYSQGDEKLFF
14,NA,TRBV11-3,many,TRBJ2-1,TGTGCCAGCAGCTTCGCGGGCCCCTACAATGAGCAGTTCTTC,CASSFAGPYNEQFF
15,TRBD1,TRBV28,once,TRBJ1-2,TGTGCCAGCAGTGATCCGGGACAGGGGGCCTATGGCTACACCTTC,CASSDPGQGAYGYTF
12,NA,TRBV29-1,few,TRBJ2-7,TGCAGCGTCCGGGACTGGTCCTACGAGCAGTACTTC,CSVRDWSYEQYF
15,TRBD2,TRBV28,NA,TRBJ2-7,TGTGCCAGCAACTCCGCGGGACTAGTCGCCTACGAGCAGTACTTC,CASNSAGLVAYEQYF
15,TRBD2,TRBV29-1,few,TRBJ2-1,TGCAGCGTTGAACCCGGGACTAGCGGGGCTAATGAGCAGTTCTTC,CSVEPGTSGANEQFF
15,TRBD2,TRBV11-2,NA,TRBJ2-7,TGTGCCAGCAGTTTAGTAGTAGCGGGAGTAGGCGAGCAGTACTTC,CASSLVVAGVGEQYF
16,NA,TRBV2,NA,TRBJ2-3,TGTGCCAGCAGTGAAATGTCCTTTTCTAGCACAGATACGCAGTATTTT,CASSEMSFSSTDTQYF
15,TRBD2,TRBV5-6,NA,TRBJ2-5,TGTGCCAGCAGCTTGGCGCGGGAGACGTATGAGACCCAGTACTTC,CASSLARETYETQYF
14,TRBD2,TRBV27,NA,TRBJ2-7,TGTGCCAGCATGCGCGGCGGGAGCGTCAACGAGCAGTACTTC,CASMRGGSVNEQYF
17,TRBD1,TRBV13,few,TRBJ2-3,TGTGCCAGCAGCCGAACGGGACAGGGTAAAGTCACAGATACGCAGTATTTT,CASSRTGQGKVTDTQYF
17,TRBD2,TRBV5-4,NA,TRBJ2-5,TGTGCCAGCAGCTTGGGGCGTAGCGGGAGGGCCGCAGAGACCCAGTACTTC,CASSLGRSGRAAETQYF
13,TRBD1,TRBV7-9,NA,TRBJ1-5,TGTGCCAGCAGCTCGACAGGGGATCAGCCCCAGCATTTT,CASSSTGDQPQHF
16,NA,TRBV18,NA,TRBJ2-7,TGTGCCAGCTCACCGTTCTCCAGGACCGAGGGCTACGAGCAGTACTTC,CASSPFSRTEGYEQYF
17,NA,TRBV5-1,NA,TRBJ2-3,TGCGCCAGCAGCTGGGGAGGTGGTGGAGCTAGCACAGATACGCAGTATTTT,CASSWGGGGASTDTQYF
14,TRBD1,TRBV4-1,many,TRBJ1-5,TGCGCCAGCAGCCAAGAGACAGGGAATCAGCCCCAGCATTTT,CASSQETGNQPQHF
13,NA,TRBV5-1,few,TRBJ2-1,TGCGCCAGCAGCTTGGCCGAGCACAATGAGCAGTTCTTC,CASSLAEHNEQFF
15,TRBD1,TRBV7-7,NA,TRBJ1-2,TGTGCCAGCAGCTCCGGACAGGGGGCGGGCTATGGCTACACCTTC,CASSSGQGAGYGYTF
14,NA,TRBV5-1,once,TRBJ2-5,TGCGCCAGCAGCCAACGGAGCGGGCAAGAGACCCAGTACTTC,CASSQRSGQETQYF
15,NA,TRBV7-8,many,TRBJ2-7,TGTGCCAGCAGCTTAGAGCGAGGGAGCTCCTACGAGCAGTACTTC,CASSLERGSSYEQYF
17,NA,TRBV29-1,NA,TRBJ2-1,TGCAGCGTTGATATCCAGGGGCGGCGGGACGCCAACAATGAGCAGTTCTTC,CSVDIQGRRDANNEQFF
15,TRBD1,TRBV2,NA,TRBJ2-2,TGTGCCAGCAGTGTTAGACAGGGCAACACCGGGGAGCTGTTTTTT,CASSVRQGNTGELFF
16,NA,TRBV30,NA,TRBJ1-3,TGTGCCTGGAGTGTACGAACAGCGGGCTCTGGAAACACCATATATTTT,CAWSVRTAGSGNTIYF
13,NA,TRBV5-4,NA,TRBJ2-3,TGTGCCAGCAGCTTTCTACCCACAGATACGCAGTATTTT,CASSFLPTDTQYF
15,TRBD2,TRBV5-1,few,TRBJ2-3,TGCGCCAGCACCCGACTAGCGGGGGTGTGGGATACGCAGTATTTT,CASTRLAGVWDTQYF
14,TRBD1,TRBV7-9,NA,TRBJ1-5,TGTGCCAGCAGCTCAAGACAGGGGAATCAGCCCCAGCATTTT,CASSSRQGNQPQHF
15,TRBD2,TRBV6-1,NA,TRBJ2-2,TGTGCCAGCAAAGATTGGACTAGGGACACCGGGGAGCTGTTTTTT,CASKDWTRDTGELFF
14,TRBD1,TRBV10-1,few,TRBJ2-7,TGCGCCAGCAGTGCCGGGACAGGGGGAAGGGAGCAGTACTTC,CASSAGTGGREQYF
19,NA,TRBV5-3,few,TRBJ2-2,TGTGCCAGAAGCTTGTTCGTGCCGAGTGCCCACTTAAACACCGGGGAGCTGTTTTTT,CARSLFVPSAHLNTGELFF
16,NA,TRBV2,NA,TRBJ2-7,TGTGCCAGCAGCACTCGGACAGAAACTAGTATCGGCGAGCAGTACTTC,CASSTRTETSIGEQYF
19,TRBD2,TRBV4-1,NA,TRBJ2-2,TGCGCCAGCAGCCAAAAAATTCTCTGGACTAGCGGGAACACCGGGGAGCTGTTTTTT,CASSQKILWTSGNTGELFF
13,NA,TRBV2,NA,TRBJ2-7,TGTGCCAGCAGTGCCGACGGATCCTACGAGCAGTACTTC,CASSADGSYEQYF
13,NA,TRBV28,NA,TRBJ2-7,TGTGCCAGCAGTTTAGGGACACGCGGGGAGCAGTACTTC,CASSLGTRGEQYF
14,NA,TRBV27,NA,TRBJ2-7,TGTGCCAGCAGTTGGCGGCAGGGGTTCTACGAGCAGTACTTC,CASSWRQGFYEQYF
14,TRBD1,TRBV13,once,TRBJ1-2,TGTGCCAGCAGCCCGATGGGACAGTTTTATGGCTACACCTTC,CASSPMGQFYGYTF
13,NA,TRBV5-1,many,TRBJ1-2,TGCGCCAGCAGCTTGGGACAACCGTATGGCTACACCTTC,CASSLGQPYGYTF